The entry below gives a single TCR beta chain sequence along with its context. The antigen remains undetermined. This entry is derived from a study of shared clonotypes between healthy human individuals. The assay used deep level. Genomic DNA from each subset was divided evenly over several immunoSEQ plates. Profiling relied on immunoSEQ multiplex PCR, and the TCRdb table lists in-frame clones only, not all of them. The sample yields some 2.1 million clones, less than 95% seen once. Study-level results: Non-shared clonotypes had lower generation probabilities than clonotypes shared by all four sorted-subset donors. There were few donors, and this limited the genetic and exposure-history diversity represented.

This CDR3 region has 15 residues. Germline CDR1 MNHNS, CDR2 SASEGT. V shed 3 bases, J shed 2 bases, and the junction held 4 bases outside the gene matches. Naive CD8 cells were CD45RO-negative, positively selected for CCR7, excluding terminally differentiated effector memory CD45RA+ cells. Sequenced sample: naive CD8+ T cells sorted from blood. The chain recombines TRBV6-1 with TRBJ2-7; 10 nucleotides line up with TRBD1. This sequence was found in a man between 18 and 35 years old in good health. The CDR3 protein is CASSETGGRTYEQYF. The CDR3 coding sequence is TGTGCCAGCAGTGAGACAGGGGGCAGAACCTACGAGCAGTACTTC.